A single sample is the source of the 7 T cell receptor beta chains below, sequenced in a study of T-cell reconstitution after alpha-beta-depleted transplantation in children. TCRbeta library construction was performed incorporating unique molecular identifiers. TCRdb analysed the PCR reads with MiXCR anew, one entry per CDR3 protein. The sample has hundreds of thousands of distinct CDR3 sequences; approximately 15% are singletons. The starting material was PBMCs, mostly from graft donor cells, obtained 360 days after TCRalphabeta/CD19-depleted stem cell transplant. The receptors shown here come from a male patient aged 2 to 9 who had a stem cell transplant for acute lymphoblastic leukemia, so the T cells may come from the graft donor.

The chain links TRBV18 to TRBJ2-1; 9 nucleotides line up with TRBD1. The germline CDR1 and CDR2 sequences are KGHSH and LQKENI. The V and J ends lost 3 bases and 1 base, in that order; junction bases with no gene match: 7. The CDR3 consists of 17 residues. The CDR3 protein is CASSPHSGTGSYNEQFF. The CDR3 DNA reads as TGTGCCAGCTCACCTCATTCGGGGACAGGGTCCTACAATGAGCAGTTCTTC.

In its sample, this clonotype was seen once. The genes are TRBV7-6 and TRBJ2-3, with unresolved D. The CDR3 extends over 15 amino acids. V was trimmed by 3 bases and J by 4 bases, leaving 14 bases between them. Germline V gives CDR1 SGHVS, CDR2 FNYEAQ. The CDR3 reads CASSFVPQSSDTQYF. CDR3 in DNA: TGTGCCAGCAGCTTCGTCCCTCAGTCCTCAGATACGCAGTATTTT.

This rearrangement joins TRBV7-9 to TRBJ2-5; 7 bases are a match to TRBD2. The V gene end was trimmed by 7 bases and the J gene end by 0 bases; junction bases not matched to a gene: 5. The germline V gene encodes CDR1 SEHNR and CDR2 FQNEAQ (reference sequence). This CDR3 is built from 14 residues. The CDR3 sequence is CASTLGGDQETQYF. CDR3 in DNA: TGTGCCAGCACCCTTGGGGGGGACCAAGAGACCCAGTACTTC.

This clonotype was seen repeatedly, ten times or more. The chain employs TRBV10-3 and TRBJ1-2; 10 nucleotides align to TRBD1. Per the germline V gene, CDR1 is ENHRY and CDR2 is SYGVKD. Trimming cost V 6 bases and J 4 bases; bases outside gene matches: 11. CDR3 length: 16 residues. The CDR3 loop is CAISGYGTGAAYGYTF. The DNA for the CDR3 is TGTGCCATCAGCGGGTACGGGACAGGGGCGGCCTATGGCTACACCTTC.

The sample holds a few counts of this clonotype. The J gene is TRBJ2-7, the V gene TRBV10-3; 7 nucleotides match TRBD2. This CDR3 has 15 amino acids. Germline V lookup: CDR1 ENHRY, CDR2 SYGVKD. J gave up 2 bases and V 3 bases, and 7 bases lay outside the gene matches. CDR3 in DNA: TGTGCCATCAGTGACACTAGCGATGTCACCTACGAGCAGTACTTC. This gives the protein CAISDTSDVTYEQYF.

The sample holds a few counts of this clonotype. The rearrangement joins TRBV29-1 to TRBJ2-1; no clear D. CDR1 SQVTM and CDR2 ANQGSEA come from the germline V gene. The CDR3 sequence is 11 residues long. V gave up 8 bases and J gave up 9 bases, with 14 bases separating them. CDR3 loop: CSFIVVPEQFF. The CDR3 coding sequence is TGCAGCTTCATAGTCGTGCCTGAGCAGTTCTTC.

CDR3 bases: TGCAGCGTGCCGGTGAACACCGGGGAGCTGTTTTTT. Translation: CSVPVNTGELFF. This chain uses TRBV29-1 with TRBJ2-2; D is uncertain. CDR1 and CDR2 from the germline V gene are SQVTM and ANQGSEA. The V and J ends lost 6 bases and 1 base respectively, with 6 bases between them. The CDR3 runs 12 residues.